Listed below are T cell receptor beta chains from one sample, sequenced in a study of blood T cell repertoires in COVID-19. Data came from immunoSEQ multiplex PCR; TCRdb stores just in-frame clones and leaves some out. The table includes around 270,000 clones, around nine tenths detected once. Sequencing was carried out using peripheral blood. These receptors came from a man aged 25 to 40 with active or convalescent COVID-19. Both conserved end residues are trimmed from each CDR3. Clone size is shown for a subset of rows, as once, few, many or a class of expanded clone.

>TRBV30|.
AWSGDRVNEQF
>TRBV7-2|.
ASSLGLAGYNEQF
>TRBV10-2|.
ASSLAGGLSSIQY
>TRBV27|few
ASSLGTGGNQRGGELF
>TRBV7-9|.
AHDRTVGNTEAF
>TRBV25-1|.
ASSEVFFGGANEQF
>TRBV5-4|.
ASSYAGGTTNEKLF
>TRBV27|.
ASSPRVAGLFTDTQY
>TRBV5-1|.
ASSWTGTGTGSPLH
>TRBV19|once
ASSIGVSRETQY